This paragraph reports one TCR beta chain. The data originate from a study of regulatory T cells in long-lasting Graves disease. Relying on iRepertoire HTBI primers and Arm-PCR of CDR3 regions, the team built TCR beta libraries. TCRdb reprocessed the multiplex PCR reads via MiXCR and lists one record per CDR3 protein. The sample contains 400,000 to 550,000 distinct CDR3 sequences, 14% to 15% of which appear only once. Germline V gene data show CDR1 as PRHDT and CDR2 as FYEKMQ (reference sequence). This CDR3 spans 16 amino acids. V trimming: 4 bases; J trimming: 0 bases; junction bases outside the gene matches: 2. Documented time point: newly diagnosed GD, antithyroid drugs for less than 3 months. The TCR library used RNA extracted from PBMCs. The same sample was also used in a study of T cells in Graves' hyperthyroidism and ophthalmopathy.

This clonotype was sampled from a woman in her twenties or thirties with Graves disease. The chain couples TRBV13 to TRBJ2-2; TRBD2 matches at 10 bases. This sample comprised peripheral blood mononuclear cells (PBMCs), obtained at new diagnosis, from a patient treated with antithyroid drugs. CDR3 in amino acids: CASSWGLATNTGELFF. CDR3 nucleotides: TGTGCCAGCAGCTGGGGACTAGCGACGAACACCGGGGAGCTGTTTTTT.